What follows describes a single T cell receptor (beta chain). The sample originates from a study of blood T cell repertoires in COVID-19. Study-level information: In each case, the material was cDNA or gDNA derived from T cells, B-cell-depleted T cells, or PBMCs.

Under the authors' procedure: Using reference gene primer amplification, nucleated cell counts were estimated. Assay used: immunoSEQ multiplex PCR; TCRdb lists only in-frame clones, some missing. The V and J calls and the clone size are those of that table, but D and trimming were determined from the DNA. The sample holds roughly 300,000 clones; roughly 90% are singletons and the top ten take 5% to 7.5%. The CDR3 has 14 amino acids. Germline lookup yields CDR1 LNHDA and CDR2 SQIVND (reference sequence). V gave up 4 bases and J gave up 3 bases, with 12 bases separating them. The chain has TRBV19 and TRBJ1-2; no reliable D call. Sequencing was done on a sample of peripheral blood. The clonotype comes from a man aged 18 to 35 who had recovered from COVID-19. As DNA, the CDR3 is TGTGCCAGTAGTACTATGGACGGGGACTATGGCTACACCTTC. The encoded protein is CASSTMDGDYGYTF.